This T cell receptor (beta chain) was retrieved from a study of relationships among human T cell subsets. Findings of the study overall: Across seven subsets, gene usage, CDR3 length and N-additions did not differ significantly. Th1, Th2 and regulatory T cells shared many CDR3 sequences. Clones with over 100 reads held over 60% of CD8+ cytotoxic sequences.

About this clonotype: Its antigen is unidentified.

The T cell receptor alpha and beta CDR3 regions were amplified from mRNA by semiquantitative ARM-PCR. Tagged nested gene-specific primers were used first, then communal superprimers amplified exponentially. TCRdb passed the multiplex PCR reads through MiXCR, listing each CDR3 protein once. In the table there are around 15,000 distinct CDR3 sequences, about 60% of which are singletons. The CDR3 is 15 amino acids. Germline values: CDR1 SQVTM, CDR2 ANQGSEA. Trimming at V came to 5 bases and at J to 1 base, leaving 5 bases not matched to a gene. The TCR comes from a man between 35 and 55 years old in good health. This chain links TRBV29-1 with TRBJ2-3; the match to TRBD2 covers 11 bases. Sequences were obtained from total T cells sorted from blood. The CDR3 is CSVRSTSGGTDTQYF. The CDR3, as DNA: TGCAGCGTTAGATCGACTAGCGGGGGCACAGATACGCAGTATTTT.